These 5 T cell receptor beta chains share one sample of origin, sequenced in a study of human T cells and chemical hapten exposure. TCRdb ran MiXCR on the RACE reads and lists one entry per CDR3 protein. This table has 87,000 or so distinct CDR3 sequences, around 9.5% appearing once. The time point here: pre-sensitization, week 0. Specified treatment: therapeutic diphenylcyclopropenone sensitization with weekly scalp DPC. Specimen: whole blood, collected in connection with sensitization to the hapten diphenylcyclopropenone (DPC). The receptors were sampled from a woman between 40 and 50 years old with alopecia areata. Some clones in this sample may be carry-over from other donors' samples.

This clonotype was seen repeatedly, ten times or more. J is TRBJ2-2 and V is TRBV5-1, with D unresolved. The germline V gene has CDR1 SGHRS and CDR2 YFSETQ. V lost 0 bases and J 4 bases, leaving 4 bases between the germline ends. The CDR3 length is 13 residues. CDR3 sequence (DNA): TGCGCCAGCAGCTTGGTTTCCACCGGGGAGCTGTTTTTT. This encodes CASSLVSTGELFF. The full variable domain, in which reference TRBV5-1 and TRBJ2-2 provide the parts outside the CDR3, is KAGVTQTPRYLIKTRGQQVTLSCSPISGHRSVSWYQQTPGQGLQFLFEYFSETQRNKGNFPGRFSGRQFSNSRSEMNVSTLELGDSALYLCASSLVSTGELFFGEGSRLTVL.

V is TRBV7-2 and J is TRBJ2-3, with 9 positions matching TRBD2. V lost 1 base and J lost 5; bases outside the gene matches: 4. This CDR3 has 15 amino acids. Per the germline V gene, CDR1 is SGHTA and CDR2 is FQGNSA. The CDR3 region has the DNA TGTGCCAGCAGCTTAGGGCTAGCGGGGATAGATACGCAGTATTTT. Residues: CASSLGLAGIDTQYF.

At least ten counts were recorded for this clonotype. The chain has TRBV11-3 and TRBJ2-3, with TRBD1 identical over 8 bases. The CDR3 runs 15 residues. The germline V gene encodes CDR1 SGHNT and CDR2 YENEEA. V gave up 5 bases and J gave up 4 bases; unmatched junction bases: 8. CDR3 residues: CASSPNRGEADTQYF. The CDR3 nucleotides are TGTGCCAGCAGCCCAAACAGGGGGGAAGCAGATACGCAGTATTTT.

This clonotype came up many times. The chain is built from TRBV3-1 and TRBJ2-2; D call uncertain. The CDR3 loop spans 16 amino acids. Germline V gene data show CDR1 as LGHDT and CDR2 as YNNKEL (reference sequence). V was clipped by 1 base and J by 3 bases, with 12 bases between them. The CDR3: CASSQVIEKHTGELFF. The CDR3 DNA is TGTGCCAGCAGCCAAGTAATCGAGAAGCACACCGGGGAGCTGTTTTTT.

Many counts were recorded for this clonotype. This chain links TRBV27 with TRBJ2-1; 11 bases agree with TRBD1. CDR1 is MNHEY and CDR2 is SMNVEV in the germline V gene (reference sequence). The J segment lost 4 bases and the V segment lost 5 bases, leaving 7 bases of the junction unmatched. The CDR3 is made up of 16 amino acids. For the CDR3, the DNA is TGTGCCAGCAGTCATGGGACAGGGGGAAATTACAATGAGCAGTTCTTC. This sequence encodes CASSHGTGGNYNEQFF.